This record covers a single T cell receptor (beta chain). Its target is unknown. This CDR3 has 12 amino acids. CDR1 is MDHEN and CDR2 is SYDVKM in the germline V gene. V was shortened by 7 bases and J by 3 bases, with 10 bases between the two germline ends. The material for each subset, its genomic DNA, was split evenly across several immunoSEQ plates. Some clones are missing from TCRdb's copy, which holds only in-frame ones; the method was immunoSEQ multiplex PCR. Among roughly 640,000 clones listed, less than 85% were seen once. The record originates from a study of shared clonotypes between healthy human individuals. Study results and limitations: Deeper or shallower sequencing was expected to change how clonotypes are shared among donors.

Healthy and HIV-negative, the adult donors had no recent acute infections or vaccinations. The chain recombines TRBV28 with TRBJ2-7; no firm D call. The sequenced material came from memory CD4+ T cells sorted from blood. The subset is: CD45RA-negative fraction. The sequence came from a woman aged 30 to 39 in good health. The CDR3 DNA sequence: TGTGCCAGCAAGGATCGATTCTACGAGCAGTACTTC. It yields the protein CASKDRFYEQYF.